The 8 T cell receptor beta chains given below trace back to one sample, sequenced in a study of regulatory T cells in long-lasting Graves disease. Time point given: persistent/refractory GD, antithyroid drugs over 5 years with positive TRAb. From RNA extracted from PBMCs, the TCR library was made. Assembly of TCR beta libraries relied on iRepertoire HTBI primers together with Arm-PCR of CDR3 regions. TCRdb reanalysed the multiplex PCR reads using MiXCR and keeps one entry per CDR3 protein. The table includes 350,000 to 450,000 distinct CDR3 sequences, about 21% detected once. The starting material was peripheral blood mononuclear cells (PBMCs), obtained when the disease was refractory, from a patient treated with antithyroid drugs. These receptor sequences come from a female donor with Graves disease.

Regarding this clonotype: The junction does not match germline at one end; this may be a read error. V usage is TRBV3-1 and J usage is TRBJ2-2, with 10 bases that match TRBD1. Germline V lookup: CDR1 LGHDT, CDR2 YNNKEL (reference sequence). The CDR3 has 15 amino acids. The CDR3 loop is CASSPTGGGTGELLF. CDR3 coding DNA: TGTGCCAGCAGCCCGACAGGGGGCGGCACCGGGGAGCTGCTTTTT.

In its sample, this clonotype was seen many times. V usage is TRBV9 and J usage is TRBJ1-1; D not resolved. Trimming removed 4 bases at V and 1 base at J, with 11 bases between. Germline V lookup: CDR1 SGDLS, CDR2 YYNGEE. The CDR3 loop spans 14 amino acids. The CDR3 nucleotides read TGTGCCAGCAGCTCCCAACTCCAGAACACTGAAGCTTTCTTT. Amino acids: CASSSQLQNTEAFF.

The chain joins TRBV20-1 to TRBJ2-5; 7 nucleotides agree with TRBD2. Matching the DNA end better, TRBJ2-1 makes the J call doubtful. The CDR3 spans 16 residues. Germline CDR1 reads DFQATT; CDR2 reads SNEGSKA (reference sequence). The CDR3 nucleotides read TGCAGTGCTAGATGGGATGCGGGGGAGAGGCACAATGAGCAGTTCTTC. Its translation: CSARWDAGERHNEQFF.

This clonotype was seen repeatedly, ten times or more. V gene TRBV2 combines with J gene TRBJ1-2, with unresolved D. Deletions cut 4 bases from V and 1 base from J, with 7 bases between. CDR3 length: 13 amino acids. Germline assignment: CDR1 SNHLY and CDR2 FYNNEI. Here the CDR3 DNA reads TGTGCCAGCAGTGGACGAAGTAACTATGGCTACACCTTC. As protein: CASSGRSNYGYTF.

This clonotype has only a few counts. The rearrangement joins TRBV29-1 to TRBJ1-1, with D maybe TRBD1 (6 bases). CDR1 and CDR2 from the germline V gene are SQVTM and ANQGSEA. The CDR3 length is 13 residues. V dropped 0 bases and J dropped 11 bases, with 16 bases sitting between them. CDR3 in DNA: TGCAGCGTTGAAGATCAAGTCGGGGGGCGGGCTTTCTTT. It yields the protein CSVEDQVGGRAFF.

Ten or more counts support this clonotype. The gene calls are TRBV12-3 or TRBV12-4 and TRBJ2-5; 7 positions match TRBD2. This CDR3 comprises 13 residues. V trimming: 2 bases; J trimming: 5 bases; junction bases outside the gene matches: 2. The CDR3 DNA sequence: TGTGCCAGCAGTTTAAAGGGAGGGGAGACCCAGTACTTC. Protein product: CASSLKGGETQYF.

This clonotype was found a few times. The chain employs TRBV7-3 and TRBJ1-1, with D uncertain. With 2 bases removed from V and 1 base from J, the gap between germline ends came to 11 bases. The CDR3 runs 15 residues. The V gene's germline CDR1 is SGHTA and CDR2 FQGTGA. CDR3 region: CASSLGYGQNTEAFF. The CDR3 nucleotides are TGTGCCAGCAGCTTAGGGTACGGGCAGAACACTGAAGCTTTCTTT. Looking up the rest from reference TRBV7-3 and TRBJ1-1 gives the full variable domain: GAGVSQTPSNKVTEKGKYVELRCDPISGHTALYWYRQSLGQGPEFLIYFQGTGAADDSGLPNDRFFAVRPEGSVSTLKIQRTERGDSAVYLCASSLGYGQNTEAFFGQGTRLTVV.

V usage is TRBV9 and J usage is TRBJ1-4, with 8 positions matching TRBD1. Germline V gene data show CDR1 as SGDLS and CDR2 as YYNGEE. CDR3 length: 15 amino acids. Trimming at V came to 4 bases and at J to 8 bases, leaving 10 bases not matched to a gene. CDR3 bases: TGTGCCAGCAGCCTTTGGGACAGGCGGGACGAAAAACTGTTTTTT. It specifies CASSLWDRRDEKLFF.